This section outlines one TCR beta chain sequence together with its context. What it recognizes is unknown. This table comes from immunoSEQ multiplex PCR, and its TCRdb copy is limited to in-frame clones, with some not included. The sample carries millions of clones, around nine tenths recorded once. This sample is part of a study of shared clonotypes between healthy human individuals. Study-wide findings and caveats: Since donors were few, the genetic and exposure-history diversity represented was limited. For naive CD4 cells, approximately 5% of clonotypes were shared across a handful of donors. The study generally estimated greater richness for naive than memory subsets.

Recent acute infections and vaccinations were absent in the healthy HIV-negative adult donors. Germline CDR1 and CDR2: MNHEY and SMNVEV (reference sequence). The CDR3 has 13 residues. Trimming removed 3 bases at V and 4 bases at J, with 9 bases between. The specimen sequenced was naive CD4+ T cells sorted from blood. Subset here: CD45RA+ positively selected. V gene TRBV27 combines with J gene TRBJ1-1, with D unresolved. The TCR originated in a man aged 18 to 29 in good health. The CDR3 sequence is CASSFIVGTEAFF. In nucleotides, the CDR3 is TGTGCCAGCAGTTTTATCGTTGGCACTGAAGCTTTCTTT.